This T cell receptor beta chain was sequenced in a study of blood T cell repertoires in COVID-19. For the study at large: Samples taken during acute and convalescent COVID-19 were collected in the United States, Italy and Spain. T cells, B-cell-depleted T cells, or PBMCs provided the cDNA or gDNA that served as material.

Followed longitudinally, the Seattle patients had been enrolled during active infection. Profiled with immunoSEQ multiplex PCR; TCRdb holds only in-frame clones, not every one. This sample has about 310,000 clones, with roughly 88% found just once. The sequence was obtained from a woman aged 25-40 years with COVID-19, enrolled during active disease. Sequencing used peripheral blood.

The CDR3 protein is CASSWDSGEKLFF. The CDR3 DNA follows: TGCGCCAGCAGCTGGGACAGTGGTGAAAAACTGTTTTTT. The genes are TRBV5-1 and TRBJ1-4, with 7 bases that match TRBD1. Trimming removed 3 bases from V and 7 bases from J; junction bases left unmatched: 3. In germline, CDR1 is SGHRS, CDR2 YFSETQ. There are 13 residues in the CDR3.